The 17 T cell receptor beta chains in this list originate from one sample, sequenced in a study of T-cell reconstitution after alpha-beta-depleted transplantation in children. Preparation of the TCRbeta library involved a method that used unique molecular identifiers. TCRdb passed the PCR reads through MiXCR, listing each CDR3 protein once. The sample contains over 90,000 distinct CDR3 sequences, over 6% of which appear only once. Sequencing was performed on PBMCs, taken before TCRalphabeta/CD19-depleted stem cell transplant. The receptors come from a boy younger than 10 with acute lymphoblastic leukemia, due to receive a stem cell transplant.

This clonotype came up many times. V and J are TRBV18 and TRBJ2-3; tentatively, D is TRBD2 (6 bases). The CDR3 runs to 14 residues. Trimming removed 6 bases at V and 1 base at J, with 11 bases between. Germline V gene lookup returns CDR1 KGHSH and CDR2 LQKENI. The CDR3 DNA is TGTGCCAGCTCGGAGGGTAGGGGCACAGATACGCAGTATTTT. This codes for CASSEGRGTDTQYF. Variable domain in full (rest from reference TRBV18 and TRBJ2-3): NAGVMQNPRHLVRRRGQEARLRCSPMKGHSHVYWYRQLPEEGLKFMVYLQKENIIDESGMPKERFSAEFPKEGPSILRIQQVVRGDSAAYFCASSEGRGTDTQYFGPGTRLTVL.

This clonotype has at least ten counts. The V gene is TRBV5-6, the J gene TRBJ1-5; the D is unclear. This CDR3 comprises 12 residues. CDR1 is SGHDT and CDR2 is YYEEEE in the germline V gene. The ends were cut back, 1 base at V and 7 bases at J, with 6 bases in the middle. CDR3 coding DNA: TGTGCCAGCAGCTTGTGGCAGCAGCCCCAGCATTTT. It yields the protein CASSLWQQPQHF.

This clonotype has only a few counts. The chain recombines TRBV5-5 with TRBJ2-2; D might be TRBD2 (5 bases). The length of the CDR3 is 16 residues. Trimming took off 0 bases at V and 1 base at J, with 10 bases between the two ends. The V gene's germline CDR1 is SGHKS and CDR2 YYEKEE (reference sequence). The CDR3 loop is CASSLGPGKNTGELFF. The DNA for the CDR3 is TGTGCCAGCAGCTTGGGGCCCGGGAAGAACACCGGGGAGCTGTTTTTT.

The chain is built from TRBV4-1 and TRBJ1-3; TRBD1 might be the D (6 bases). Germline lookup yields CDR1 MGHRA and CDR2 YSYEKL. CDR3 length: 17 residues. V shed 1 base and J shed 5 bases, with 18 bases lying between them. CDR3 bases: TGCGCCAGCAGCCAAGTTGTGGCAGGGGTCTTGAGAAACACCATATATTTT. Translation gives CASSQVVAGVLRNTIYF.

There are many counts of this clonotype. V usage is TRBV27 and J usage is TRBJ2-2; D uncertain. Germline assignment: CDR1 MNHEY and CDR2 SMNVEV (reference sequence). This CDR3 has 14 amino acids. Trimming shortened V by 4 bases and J by 6 bases, and 12 bases separated the two germline ends. CDR3 in amino acids: CASSWQDVAGELFF. Here the CDR3 DNA reads TGTGCCAGCAGTTGGCAGGACGTCGCCGGGGAGCTGTTTTTT.

This clonotype was detected ten times or more. The chain employs TRBV28 and TRBJ1-4; 9 nucleotides line up with TRBD1. J lost 15 bases, V lost 4 bases, and 3 bases had no gene match. Germline CDR1 and CDR2: MDHEN and SYDVKM. The CDR3 extends over 11 amino acids. The CDR3 spells CASSWTGVLFF. CDR3 nucleotide sequence: TGTGCCAGCAGTTGGACAGGGGTGTTGTTTTTT.

The table lists this clonotype with a few counts. The chain employs TRBV19 and TRBJ2-7, with a weak D call TRBD1 (6 bases). From germline, CDR1 is LNHDA and CDR2 SQIVND (reference sequence). The CDR3 consists of 15 residues. V lost 6 bases and J lost 4, with 19 bases in between. CDR3 bases: TGTGCCAGTAGCCTACTAGGACAGACGCTTTACGAGCAGTACTTC. Translating gives CASSLLGQTLYEQYF.

This clonotype was counted between two and nine times. This chain joins TRBV4-3 and TRBJ2-6; no reliable D call. The germline gives CDR1 LGHNA, CDR2 YSLEER. V was pared by 4 bases and J by 1 base, with 14 bases between. The CDR3 covers 17 residues. CDR3 sequence (DNA): TGCGCCAGCAGCCCCTCACCCCTTGGGTCTGGGGCCAACGTCCTGACTTTC. Amino acid sequence: CASSPSPLGSGANVLTF.

This clonotype was seen ten or more times. The chain recombines TRBV12-3 or TRBV12-4 with TRBJ1-5, with TRBD1 identical over 9 bases. This CDR3 region has 16 residues. Trimming at V came to 1 base and at J to 5 bases, leaving 6 bases not matched to a gene. CDR3 DNA sequence: TGTGCCAGCAGTTTAGAAGGGACAGGGACTTATCAGCCCCAGCATTTT. Its protein is CASSLEGTGTYQPQHF.

At least ten counts were recorded for this clonotype. The V gene is TRBV12-3 or TRBV12-4, the J gene TRBJ2-6, with a tentative D call TRBD1 (6 bases). V was pared by 2 bases and J by 2 bases, with 7 bases between. The CDR3 runs to 15 residues. The CDR3 nucleotides read TGTGCCAGCAGTTTATCAGGGGCTGGGGCCAACGTCCTGACTTTC. Translated, it gives CASSLSGAGANVLTF.

This clonotype was detected many times. The genes are TRBV20-1 and TRBJ1-1, with a possible D match to TRBD1 (6 bases). The V end was cut by 3 bases, the J end by 3 bases, with 11 bases between. Germline CDR1 reads DFQATT; CDR2 reads SNEGSKA (reference sequence). The CDR3 has 13 residues. The CDR3 loop reads CSARGRQDTEAFF. In nucleotides, the CDR3 is TGCAGTGCTAGGGGACGACAGGACACTGAAGCTTTCTTT.

Ten or more counts support this clonotype. V usage is TRBV7-2 and J usage is TRBJ2-3; TRBD1 aligns across 9 bases. The CDR3 has 14 residues. CDR1 is SGHTA and CDR2 is FQGNSA in the germline V gene. V lost 5 bases to trimming and J lost 1 base; unmatched junction nucleotides: 1. The CDR3 reads CASSRDRGTDTQYF. The CDR3 coding sequence is TGTGCCAGCAGCCGGGACAGGGGCACAGATACGCAGTATTTT.

The rearrangement joins TRBV3-1 to TRBJ2-3; 7 bases are shared with TRBD2. CDR1 LGHDT and CDR2 YNNKEL come from the germline V gene (reference sequence). The CDR3 consists of 17 residues. After removal of 0 bases from V and 4 bases from J, the junction contained 10 bases not matched to a gene. The CDR3 DNA reads TGTGCCAGCAGCCAAGATTTAGCGGGCCGGGGGGCAGATACGCAGTATTTT. Its translation is CASSQDLAGRGADTQYF.

V gene TRBV20-1 combines with J gene TRBJ2-6; TRBD2 might be the D (5 bases). The CDR3 is 16 residues long. CDR1 DFQATT and CDR2 SNEGSKA come from the germline V gene (reference sequence). The germline V and J ends were trimmed by 0 bases and 0 bases, with 9 bases remaining between them. The CDR3 region is CSARDGLSSGANVLTF. CDR3 DNA: TGCAGTGCTAGAGATGGACTCAGCTCTGGGGCCAACGTCCTGACTTTC.

This clonotype was seen a handful of times. Germline is not matched at one junction end, which may reflect a read error. V is TRBV7-7 and J is TRBJ2-2; D remains ambiguous. Per germline, CDR1 SSHAT and CDR2 FNYEAQ (reference sequence). CDR3 length: 15 amino acids. CDR3 amino acids: CASSPDPTPTGELFF. The CDR3 nucleotides read TGTGCTAGCAGCCCGGACCCTACTCCAACCGGGGAGCTGTTTTTT.

In its sample, this clonotype was seen many times. This chain joins TRBV12-3 or TRBV12-4 and TRBJ2-1; weak D call: TRBD1 (6 bases). V lost 7 bases and J lost 0, with 16 bases in between. The CDR3 runs to 16 residues. CDR3 sequence reads: CASTLGAFRSYNEQFF. CDR3 DNA sequence: TGTGCCAGCACCCTGGGGGCCTTTCGCTCCTACAATGAGCAGTTCTTC.

This clonotype occurred many times. This chain links TRBV2 with TRBJ2-3; a possible D gene is TRBD2 (5 bases). Germline V lookup: CDR1 SNHLY, CDR2 FYNNEI. The CDR3 loop spans 14 amino acids. The ends were cut back, 11 bases at V and 1 base at J, with 16 bases in the middle. CDR3 bases: TGTGCCGGAGGACTCGGAACAGGCACAGATACGCAGTATTTT. Its protein is CAGGLGTGTDTQYF.